The 26 T cell receptor beta chains below come from one sample, sequenced in a study of CXCR3-negative and CXCR3-positive naive CD8 T cells. Libraries of TRB cDNA were made by 5' RACE and carried UMIs. TCRdb reprocessed the 5' RACE reads and stores each CDR3 protein as one record, lacking DNA. Its listing shows fewer than 80,000 distinct CDR3 sequences. The specimen sequenced was naive CXCR3- CD8+ T cells from blood. Stated subset: CD45RO-CCR7+CD27+CD95- naive CD8+ T cells lacking CXCR3 (TNR3-). These TCRs come from a human donor in good health. Some clones in this sample may be carry-over from other donors' samples.

V usage is TRBV29-1 and J usage is TRBJ1-1; with no DNA, the TCRdb D assignment of TRBD1 cannot be verified. This CDR3 has 15 amino acids. The V gene's germline CDR1 is SQVTM and CDR2 ANQGSEA. The CDR3 sequence: CSVGTAGGGNTEAFF.

The chain has TRBV28 and TRBJ2-7; TCRdb reports TRBD2, a call that lacks DNA to check it against. From germline, CDR1 is MDHEN and CDR2 SYDVKM. This CDR3 has 14 residues. CDR3 amino acids: CASSFRTSGYEQYF.

The chain couples TRBV7-2 to TRBJ2-6. From germline, CDR1 is SGHTA and CDR2 FQGNSA. The CDR3 runs to 14 residues. CDR3 residues: CASSLWSGANVLTF.

The chain has TRBV6-5 and TRBJ1-1; the D call from TCRdb, TRBD1, cannot be confirmed without DNA. The CDR3 sequence is 15 residues long. Germline lookup yields CDR1 MNHEY and CDR2 SVGAGI. The CDR3 loop is CASSYSQGVNTEAFF.

This clonotype counts as medium-sized by frequency. This chain links TRBV20-1 with TRBJ2-1; TCRdb's D call of TRBD1 is untestable without DNA. CDR1 is DFQATT, CDR2 SNEGSKA, per germline (reference sequence). The CDR3 covers 14 residues. CDR3: CSAPREGDYNEQFF.

The V gene is TRBV29-1, the J gene TRBJ2-4. CDR1 is SQVTM, CDR2 ANQGSEA, per germline. The CDR3 covers 15 residues. CDR3 in amino acids: CSVRNARVAKNIQYF.

V usage is TRBV7-9 and J usage is TRBJ2-7. The CDR3 totals 13 residues. Germline V gives CDR1 SEHNR, CDR2 FQNEAQ (reference sequence). CDR3 loop: CASSLALSYEQYF.

This CDR3 is CASSSRDRGLGRTEAFF. The rearrangement uses TRBV28 and TRBJ1-1; TCRdb selects TRBD1, and the lack of DNA leaves this call unchecked. This CDR3 is built from 17 residues. In germline, CDR1 is MDHEN, CDR2 SYDVKM.

The chain's CDR3 is CASSFLAGSNNEQFF. J is TRBJ2-1 and V is TRBV7-6; with no DNA, the TCRdb D assignment of TRBD2 cannot be verified. Germline V gene data show CDR1 as SGHVS and CDR2 as FNYEAQ. The CDR3 covers 15 residues. The whole variable domain, filled in from reference TRBV7-6 and TRBJ2-1, reads GAGVSQSPRYKVTKRGQDVALRCDPISGHVSLYWYRQALGQGPEFLTYFNYEAQQDKSGLPNDRFSAERPEGSISTLTIQRTEQRDSAMYRCASSFLAGSNNEQFFGPGTRLTVL.

The V call is TRBV9, the J call TRBJ2-7; TCRdb picks TRBD1, but there is no DNA to check that call. This CDR3 spans 13 amino acids. Germline CDR1 SGDLS, CDR2 YYNGEE. The CDR3 sequence is CASSDTGGYEQYF. The full variable domain, with the rest looked up from reference TRBV9 and TRBJ2-7, is DSGVTQTPKHLITATGQRVTLRCSPRSGDLSVYWYQQSLDQGLQFLIQYYNGEERAKGNILERFSAQQFPDLHSELNLSSLELGDSALYFCASSDTGGYEQYFGPGTRLTVT.

The rearrangement joins TRBV7-3 to TRBJ2-1; lacking DNA, the TRBD1 call made by TCRdb goes unchecked. CDR3 length: 12 amino acids. CDR1 and CDR2 from the germline V gene are SGHTA and FQGTGA. Here the CDR3 reads CASSFGTGEQFF.

The V call is TRBV19, the J call TRBJ1-2; there is no DNA to check the TCRdb D call of TRBD1. The germline CDR1 and CDR2 sequences are LNHDA and SQIVND (reference sequence). The CDR3 is made up of 15 amino acids. CDR3 region: CASEFSPGTGYGYTF.

This chain's CDR3 is CASRSGITDTQYF. The chain links TRBV7-8 to TRBJ2-3; the TRBD1 assignment by TCRdb is unverifiable without DNA. The germline gives CDR1 SGHVS, CDR2 FQNEAQ. The CDR3 covers 13 residues.

The chain links TRBV29-1 to TRBJ2-7; as DNA is missing, the TRBD1 call by TCRdb cannot be tested. CDR3 length equals 15 residues. In germline, CDR1 is SQVTM, CDR2 ANQGSEA. The CDR3 is CSVDLPGQDTYEQYF.

The CDR3 region is CASSLETPSEQYF. The V call is TRBV7-6, the J call TRBJ2-7; TCRdb's D call, TRBD1, is unchecked because there is no DNA. This CDR3 is built from 13 residues. Germline V gene data show CDR1 as SGHVS and CDR2 as FNYEAQ.

The gene calls are TRBV3-1 and TRBJ2-7; TCRdb lists TRBD2, though no DNA is available to test this call. The germline V gene has CDR1 LGHDT and CDR2 YNNKEL (reference sequence). The CDR3 length is 17 residues. CDR3 protein: CASSQVTSGSASYEQYF.

The gene calls are TRBV7-3 and TRBJ2-7; absent DNA, TCRdb's TRBD1 call cannot be checked. Per germline, CDR1 SGHTA and CDR2 FQGTGA. The CDR3 has 15 amino acids. CDR3 in amino acids: CASSLMLGGTYEQYF.

The J gene is TRBJ2-5, the V gene TRBV14; the TCRdb call, TRBD2, lacks DNA for checking. Germline V lookup: CDR1 SGHDN, CDR2 FVKESK. The CDR3 runs 15 residues. CDR3 amino acids: CASSTLRGQQETQYF.

The rearrangement joins TRBV4-1 to TRBJ1-2; the TCRdb call, TRBD1, lacks DNA for checking. Germline V gene lookup returns CDR1 MGHRA and CDR2 YSYEKL. This CDR3 is built from 15 residues. CDR3 sequence reads: CASSHSRGESYGYTF.

The chain links TRBV2 to TRBJ2-1; TCRdb reports TRBD2, a call that lacks DNA to check it against. CDR3 length equals 18 residues. CDR1 and CDR2 from the germline V gene are SNHLY and FYNNEI. CDR3 in amino acids: CASSVPEGGGTTGYEQFF.

The CDR3 region is CASSQTGTTYEQYF. The chain carries TRBV4-3 and TRBJ2-7; there is no DNA to check the TCRdb D call of TRBD2. Germline assignment: CDR1 LGHNA and CDR2 YSLEER. CDR3 length: 14 residues.

The chain uses TRBV28 and TRBJ2-3; TCRdb outputs TRBD2, but without DNA this stays unchecked. This CDR3 region has 18 residues. Germline assignment: CDR1 MDHEN and CDR2 SYDVKM. The CDR3: CASTPIGVAGGYTDTQYF.

The chain employs TRBV21-1 and TRBJ1-1. TRBV21-1 is a recognized pseudogene. This CDR3 is 12 amino acids long. The CDR3 here is CASSHMNTEAFF.

The chain is built from TRBV29-1 and TRBJ1-2. The germline gives CDR1 SQVTM, CDR2 ANQGSEA. The CDR3 is made up of 13 amino acids. The CDR3 sequence is CSVEDRTEYGYTF.

The V and J genes are TRBV10-3 and TRBJ2-7; the D gene TCRdb calls, TRBD2, cannot be checked with no DNA. The germline gives CDR1 ENHRY, CDR2 SYGVKD. The CDR3 is made up of 16 amino acids. The CDR3: CAISESPTSGSREQYF.

The chain is built from TRBV20-1 and TRBJ1-1; TCRdb names TRBD1, which stays unverified in the absence of DNA. The CDR3 consists of 14 residues. CDR1 DFQATT and CDR2 SNEGSKA come from the germline V gene (reference sequence). The CDR3 protein is CSAFPTDSNIEAFF.